The 5 T cell receptor beta chains listed next were all sequenced from one sample in a study of T cells in narcolepsy. Libraries were prepared by immunoSEQ multiplex PCR; TCRdb keeps only in-frame clonotypes and omits some of them. The data show about 26,000 clones, with approximately 80% seen just once and 0.9% to 1.2% held by the top ten. Sequencing input: memory (CD45RA-) CD4+ T cells from blood. All receptors come from a human donor in good health.

DNA of the CDR3: TGTGCCAGCAGTGAACGTCATAACAATGAGCAGTTCTTC. Translation: CASSERHNNEQFF. This sequence joins TRBV25-1 and TRBJ2-1; D call uncertain. Trimming removed 2 bases at V and 5 bases at J, with 7 bases between. The germline gives CDR1 MGHDK, CDR2 SYGVNS. This CDR3 comprises 13 residues.

V and J are TRBV2 and TRBJ1-4; D is unresolved. The germline V gene has CDR1 SNHLY and CDR2 FYNNEI. Trimming removed 7 bases at V and 0 bases at J, with 12 bases between. The CDR3 sequence is 15 residues long. The CDR3 loop is CASTGDSATNEKLFF. CDR3 nucleotides: TGTGCCAGCACAGGAGATTCAGCAACTAATGAAAAACTGTTTTTT.

This chain links TRBV5-6 with TRBJ2-6, with 7 bases lining up with TRBD1. Germline V CDR1 and CDR2: SGHDT, YYEEEE. V dropped 4 bases and J dropped 0; count of bases not matched to a gene: 4. This CDR3 spans 16 amino acids. This CDR3 is CASSMTGRSGANVLTF. The CDR3 region has the DNA TGTGCCAGCAGCATGACAGGGCGCTCTGGGGCCAACGTCCTGACTTTC.

The table lists this clone with a few counts. The V call is TRBV2, the J call TRBJ1-3; D not resolved. Trimming removed 4 bases at V and 4 bases at J, with 8 bases between. The germline V gene has CDR1 SNHLY and CDR2 FYNNEI. This CDR3 has 13 residues. The CDR3 DNA sequence: TGTGCCAGCAGTGCAGGATTAGGAAACACCATATATTTT. The encoded protein is CASSAGLGNTIYF.

The genes are TRBV5-1 and TRBJ1-1, with D maybe TRBD1 (5 bases). This CDR3 region has 16 residues. V dropped 6 bases and J dropped 1 base, with 19 bases sitting between them. CDR1 and CDR2 from the germline V gene are SGHRS and YFSETQ. CDR3 nucleotide sequence: TGCGCCAGCAAATATCAGGAGGGACTTTCGAACACTGAAGCTTTCTTT. As protein: CASKYQEGLSNTEAFF.